This is a list of T cell receptor beta chains from one sample in a study of blood T cell repertoires in COVID-19. Assay: immunoSEQ multiplex PCR; the TCRdb copy retains only in-frame clones and omits some. The data contain about 180,000 clones, nearly 90% of them singletons. The sequenced sample consisted of peripheral blood. The receptors were sampled from a young man who had recovered from COVID-19. Both conserved end residues are part of each CDR3. The D gene is left open where the match is weak. The size field is filled for only some rows; it gives once, few, many or a size class.

clone_size	v_call	j_call	cdr3_length	d_call	cdr3_nt	cdr3_aa
once	TRBV6-2/TRBV6-3	TRBJ2-7	19	-	TGTGCCAGCAGTTACGGTCTCTGGCAGGTGGAACCCCTTTCCTACGAGCAGTACTTC	CASSYGLWQVEPLSYEQYF
once	TRBV19	TRBJ1-2	15	-	TGTGCCAGTACCGACTACGGACAGCCCCCCTATGGCTACACCTTC	CASTDYGQPPYGYTF
-	TRBV6-5	TRBJ2-1	15	TRBD2	TGTGCCAGCAGTTACTCGAGCGGGAGCGTAAATGAGCAGTTCTTC	CASSYSSGSVNEQFF
-	TRBV6-5	TRBJ2-7	13	-	TGTGCCAGCAGTTCAATTGTGGGGAGCGAGCAGTACTTC	CASSSIVGSEQYF
-	TRBV5-4	TRBJ2-7	12	-	TGTGCCAGCAGCTTGGGCGGGGCGGAGCAGTACTTC	CASSLGGAEQYF
-	TRBV5-4	TRBJ2-2	14	TRBD2	TGTGCCAGCAGCTCGCCGGGGGGGGCCGGGGAGCTGTTTTTT	CASSSPGGAGELFF
-	TRBV6-2/TRBV6-3	TRBJ2-7	14	-	TGTGCCAGCAGTTACTCTCCGGTAGCGTGGGAGCAGTACTTC	CASSYSPVAWEQYF
-	TRBV6-1	TRBJ2-1	14	-	TGTGCCAGCAGTGAATGGGTAGCGGACAATGAGCAGTTCTTC	CASSEWVADNEQFF
-	TRBV5-6	TRBJ2-6	19	-	TGTGCCAGCAGCTTCAGGGGCGCCAGGAGGTTCGCTGGGGCCAACGTCCTGACTTTC	CASSFRGARRFAGANVLTF
-	TRBV9	TRBJ2-1	16	TRBD2	TGTGCCAGCAGGCCAGGGGGACTAGCGGGTATGGGTGAGCAGTTCTTC	CASRPGGLAGMGEQFF
-	TRBV2	TRBJ2-7	11	-	TGTGCCAGCGAACGGTCATACGAGCAGTACTTC	CASERSYEQYF
-	TRBV28	TRBJ2-1	16	TRBD2	TGTGCCAGCAGTTTATCGACTAGCGGGAGGTCTAGAGAGCAGTTCTTC	CASSLSTSGRSREQFF
-	TRBV25-1	TRBJ2-2	16	TRBD1	TGTGCCAGCAGTGAATTAGGGACAGGGATGGTCGGGGAGCTGTTTTTT	CASSELGTGMVGELFF
-	TRBV5-1	TRBJ1-1	13	-	TGCGCCAGCAGCCCCCAGGGTGGCACTGAAGCTTTCTTT	CASSPQGGTEAFF
-	TRBV6-5	TRBJ2-1	15	TRBD2	TGTGCCAGCAGTCTTACTAGCGGGGCATACAATGAGCAGTTCTTC	CASSLTSGAYNEQFF
-	TRBV5-6	TRBJ2-7	15	TRBD2	TGTGCCAGCAGCTTGGTAGCGGGAGGTTCGCAAGAGCAGTACTTC	CASSLVAGGSQEQYF
-	TRBV6-2/TRBV6-3	TRBJ1-2	13	-	TGTGCCAGCAGTTACCTTGGGCAGTGGGGCTACACCTTC	CASSYLGQWGYTF
-	TRBV7-2	TRBJ2-5	15	TRBD2	TGTGCCAGCAGCTTTGGTCTAGCGGGAGGAGAGACCCAGTACTTC	CASSFGLAGGETQYF
-	TRBV5-5	TRBJ1-4	18	-	TGTGCCAGCAGCTCCGAGAGTATCCTTGGTTCGACTAATGAAAAACTGTTTTTT	CASSSESILGSTNEKLFF
few	TRBV9	TRBJ1-4	16	TRBD1	TGTGCCAGCAGCGTAGGGGGGACAGGACCAAATGAAAAACTGTTTTTT	CASSVGGTGPNEKLFF
-	TRBV10-1	TRBJ2-1	17	-	TGCGCCAGCAGCGGTCTGAGACGTCCCGGGGGCTACAATGAGCAGTTCTTC	CASSGLRRPGGYNEQFF
-	TRBV30	TRBJ1-6	14	-	TGTGCCTGGACCACAGGGCCCCCTAATTCACCCCTCCACTTT	CAWTTGPPNSPLHF
once	TRBV4-3	TRBJ2-1	13	-	TGCGCCAGCAGCCAAGAAACTCACAATGAGCAGTTCTTC	CASSQETHNEQFF
-	TRBV21-1	TRBJ2-1	18	-	TGTGCCAGCAGCAAACCGGATAGCGGGAGTAAGGGGAGTGATGAGCAGTTCTTC	CASSKPDSGSKGSDEQFF
-	TRBV5-6	TRBJ2-1	12	-	TGTGCCAGCAGCTTTCGCGGGAATGAGCAGTTCTTC	CASSFRGNEQFF
-	TRBV20-1	TRBJ2-1	11	-	TGCAGTGCCCGGCGGAGCAATGAGCAGTTCTTC	CSARRSNEQFF
-	TRBV5-1	TRBJ2-3	17	TRBD2	TGCGCCAGCAGCTTGTCGACTAGCGGGACACGGACAGATACGCAGTATTTT	CASSLSTSGTRTDTQYF
-	TRBV9	TRBJ2-3	15	TRBD2	TGTGCCAGCAGCCCCCGTAGGGAGGGGAGAGATACGCAGTATTTT	CASSPRREGRDTQYF
-	TRBV6-1	TRBJ1-1	14	-	TGTGCCAGCAGTGAGGGGGGGACGAACACTGAAGCTTTCTTT	CASSEGGTNTEAFF
-	TRBV27	TRBJ2-1	14	-	TGTGCCAGCAGTTTAGAACGGGGACTCAATGAGCAGTTCTTC	CASSLERGLNEQFF
-	TRBV11-1	TRBJ2-7	15	-	TGTGCCAGCAGCTTAGGGGGCCAGGTAGGACACGAGCAGTACTTC	CASSLGGQVGHEQYF